What follows are 5 T cell receptor beta chains derived from one specimen sequenced in a study of Ad26.COV2.S vaccination and SARS-CoV-2 variants. Treatment noted: roughly 20 received Ad26.COV2.S at low or high dose, single or two shots; several received placebo; per-sample allocation not given. The study sampled participants on day 63 after the first vaccine or placebo injection. Here immunoSEQ multiplex PCR was the method, and the copy in TCRdb shows in-frame clones only, minus some. The table has hundreds of thousands of clones, about 83% seen once. The sample was peripheral blood, taken in a trial of Ad26.COV2.S vaccine versus placebo. These receptors all stem from a person between 18 and 60 years old who received the Ad26.COV2.S COVID-19 vaccine or a placebo.

This chain connects TRBV2 to TRBJ2-6; D might be TRBD1 (6 bases). Germline lookup yields CDR1 SNHLY and CDR2 FYNNEI. The CDR3 extends over 14 amino acids. With 7 bases removed from V and 2 bases from J, the gap between germline ends came to 9 bases. CDR3 bases: TGTGCCAGCAATAAGGGGGCTGGGGCCAACGTCCTGACTTTC. Translating it yields CASNKGAGANVLTF.

This rearrangement joins TRBV4-2 to TRBJ2-7; D may correspond to TRBD1 or TRBD2 (6 bases each). From germline, CDR1 is LGHNA and CDR2 YNFKEQ. CDR3 length: 15 residues. The ends were cut back, 3 bases at V and 6 bases at J, with 18 bases in the middle. This CDR3 reads CASSQAEGDRGEQYF. Here the CDR3 DNA reads TGTGCCAGCAGCCAGGCGGAGGGGGATCGGGGCGAGCAGTACTTC.

CDR3 loop: CASSISGTAKSNIQYF. The CDR3 bases are TGCGCCAGCAGCATATCCGGGACAGCGAAAAGTAACATTCAGTACTTC. The chain combines TRBV5-1 with TRBJ2-4; 7 nucleotides agree with TRBD1. Germline V gene sequence: CDR1 SGHRS, CDR2 YFSETQ. V dropped 4 bases and J dropped 7; count of bases not matched to a gene: 14. The CDR3 runs to 16 residues.

This clone was counted between two and nine times. J is TRBJ1-6 and V is TRBV18; D perhaps matches TRBD1 (6 bases). The CDR3 is 14 residues long. Germline V gene sequence: CDR1 KGHSH, CDR2 LQKENI. Trimming pared 6 bases from V and 8 bases from J, leaving 14 bases between. The CDR3 DNA sequence: TGTGCCAGCTCGGGCGGGACAACTCATTCACCCCTCCACTTT. It codes for CASSGGTTHSPLHF.

CDR3 nucleotide sequence: TGCGCCAGCAGCCCTCTGGACAGGTCCTATGGCTACACCTTC. It specifies CASSPLDRSYGYTF. The rearrangement links TRBV4-1 to TRBJ1-2, with 7 nucleotides matching TRBD1. Germline loops: CDR1 MGHRA, CDR2 YSYEKL. CDR3 length: 14 amino acids. Trimming removed 4 bases from V and 4 bases from J; junction bases left unmatched: 6.